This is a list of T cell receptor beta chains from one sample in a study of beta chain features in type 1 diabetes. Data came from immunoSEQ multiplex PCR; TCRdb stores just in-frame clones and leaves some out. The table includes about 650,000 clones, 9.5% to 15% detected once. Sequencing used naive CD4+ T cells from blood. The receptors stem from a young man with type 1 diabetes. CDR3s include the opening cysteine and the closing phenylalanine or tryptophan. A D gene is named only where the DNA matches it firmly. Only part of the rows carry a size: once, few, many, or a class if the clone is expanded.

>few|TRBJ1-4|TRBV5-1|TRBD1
TGCGCCAGCAGCGTGGGGACAGGGAATGAAAAACTGTTTTTT
CASSVGTGNEKLFF
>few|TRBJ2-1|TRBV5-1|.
TGCGCCAGCAGCTTGTCGACTTCTGATCTCAATGAGCAGTTCTTC
CASSLSTSDLNEQFF
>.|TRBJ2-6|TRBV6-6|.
TGTGCCAGCAGTTACGCCCGAGTCTCTGGGGCCAACGTCCTGACTTTC
CASSYARVSGANVLTF
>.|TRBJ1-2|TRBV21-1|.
TGTGCCAGCAGCAAAGGAATGGAGGGCTATGGCTACACCTTC
CASSKGMEGYGYTF
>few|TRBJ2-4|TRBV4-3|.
TGCGCCAGCAGCCCTTCAGGAGTAGCCAAAAACATTCAGTACTTC
CASSPSGVAKNIQYF
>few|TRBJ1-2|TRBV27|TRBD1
TGTGCCAGCAGCCGGCAGCCGGGACAGGGGGTACTTGGCTACACCTTC
CASSRQPGQGVLGYTF
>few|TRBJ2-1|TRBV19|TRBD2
TGTGCCAGTACCGATAGCGGGGGGAAAAATGAGCAGTTCTTC
CASTDSGGKNEQFF
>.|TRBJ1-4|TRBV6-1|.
TGTGCCAGCAGCTGGGGCGCAGGCGAAAAACTGTTTTTT
CASSWGAGEKLFF
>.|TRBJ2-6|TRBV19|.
TGTGCCAGTAGTTCGTCCCTCTCTGGGGCCAACGTCCTGACTTTC
CASSSSLSGANVLTF
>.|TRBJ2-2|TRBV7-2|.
TGTGCCAGCAGCTTACTTGGAGTGAACACCGGGGAGCTGTTTTTT
CASSLLGVNTGELFF
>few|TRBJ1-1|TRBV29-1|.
TGCAGCGTTGGTACCCCAGGGAGGACTGAAGCTTTCTTT
CSVGTPGRTEAFF
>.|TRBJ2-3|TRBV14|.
TGTGCCAGCAGCCGATTACACCACACAGATACGCAGTATTTT
CASSRLHHTDTQYF
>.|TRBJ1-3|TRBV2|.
TGTGCCCTGGCGCAGCCTGGAAACACCATATATTTT
CALAQPGNTIYF
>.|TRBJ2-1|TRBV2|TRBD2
TGTGCCAGCAGTGAAGCGTGGGGACTAGCGGGCAGGGAGCAGTTCTTC
CASSEAWGLAGREQFF
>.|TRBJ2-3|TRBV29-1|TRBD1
TGCAGCGTTGCCGGGACAGGGGGCATCGATACGCAGTATTTT
CSVAGTGGIDTQYF
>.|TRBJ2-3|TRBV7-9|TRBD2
TGTGCCAGCAGCTTATCAAGCGGGGGCCCCACAGATACGCAGTATTTT
CASSLSSGGPTDTQYF
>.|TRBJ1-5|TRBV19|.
TGTGCCAGTAGGCCGGGGATTCTGGGCAATCAGCCCCAGCATTTT
CASRPGILGNQPQHF
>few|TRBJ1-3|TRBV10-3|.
TGTGCCATCAGTGAGTCTTATCTGGGTTCCGGAAACACCATATATTTT
CAISESYLGSGNTIYF
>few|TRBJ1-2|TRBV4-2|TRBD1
TGTGCCATCAGCCAAGTCGGGGACAGTAAGATAAATGGCTACACCTTC
CAISQVGDSKINGYTF
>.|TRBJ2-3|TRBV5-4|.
TGTGCCAGCAGCCTTAGGACAACAGGCACAGATACGCAGTATTTT
CASSLRTTGTDTQYF
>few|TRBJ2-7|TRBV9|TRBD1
TGTGCCAGCAGCCCCGGACAGGGCCTTACCTACGAGCAGTACTTC
CASSPGQGLTYEQYF
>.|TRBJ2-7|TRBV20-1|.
TGCAGTGCTGTGGTAGGCGAGCAGTACTTC
CSAVVGEQYF
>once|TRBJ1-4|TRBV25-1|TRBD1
TGTGCCAGCAGTGAATTCGCAGGGGGTAATGAAAAACTGTTTTTT
CASSEFAGGNEKLFF
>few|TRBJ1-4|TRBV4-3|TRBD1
TGCGCCAGCAGCCGTTCCGGGACAGGGAATGAAAAACTGTTTTTT
CASSRSGTGNEKLFF
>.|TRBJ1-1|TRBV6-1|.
TGTGCCAGCAGTGAACAGGTTGAAGCTTTCTTT
CASSEQVEAFF
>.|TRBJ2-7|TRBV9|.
TGTGCCAGCAGCGGAGAGGGGGGCTACGAGCAGTACTTC
CASSGEGGYEQYF
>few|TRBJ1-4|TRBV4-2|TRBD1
TGTGCCAGCAGCCCAACAGGGGGTAATGAAAAACTGTTTTTT
CASSPTGGNEKLFF
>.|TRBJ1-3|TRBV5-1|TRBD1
TGCGCCAGCAGCCGAGGACAGGGACCCTCTGGAAACACCATATATTTT
CASSRGQGPSGNTIYF
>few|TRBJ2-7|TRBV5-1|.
TGCGCCAGTGCGTCTAGGGAACCCCAGTACGAGCAGTACTTC
CASASREPQYEQYF
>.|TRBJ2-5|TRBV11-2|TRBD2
TGTGCCAGCAGCTTAGGTCTCCTAGCGGGGGGAGAGCTTGGAGAGACCCAGTACTTC
CASSLGLLAGGELGETQYF
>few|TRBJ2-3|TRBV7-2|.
TGTGCCAGCAGCTATACCGGGCCAGATCCCGATACGCAGTATTTT
CASSYTGPDPDTQYF
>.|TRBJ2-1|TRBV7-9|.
TGTGCCAGCAGAAACGGACAGACCAATGAGCAGTTCTTC
CASRNGQTNEQFF
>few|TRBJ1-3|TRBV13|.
TGTGCCAGCAGCTTAGCCTCGGGGACCGGAAACACCATATATTTT
CASSLASGTGNTIYF
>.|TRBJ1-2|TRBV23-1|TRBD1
TGCGCCAGCGTCCCCCAGGGGGAGGACTATGGCTACACCTTC
CASVPQGEDYGYTF
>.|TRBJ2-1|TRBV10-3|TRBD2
TGTGCCATCAGACCGGGACTAGCCCGGAATGAGCAGTTCTTC
CAIRPGLARNEQFF
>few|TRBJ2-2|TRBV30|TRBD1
TGTGCCTGGAGGTTGACAGGGAGAGTTACCGGGGAGCTGTTTTTT
CAWRLTGRVTGELFF
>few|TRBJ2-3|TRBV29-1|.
TGCAGCGTTGACACCCCTGGCACAGATACGCAGTATTTT
CSVDTPGTDTQYF
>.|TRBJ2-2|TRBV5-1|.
TGCGCCAGCAGCTTTGACGCGACTAACACCGGGGAGCTGTTTTTT
CASSFDATNTGELFF
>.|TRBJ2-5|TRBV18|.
TGTGCCAGCTCACCGGGGGAACAAGAGACCCAGTACTTC
CASSPGEQETQYF
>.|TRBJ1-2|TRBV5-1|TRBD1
TGCGCCAGCAGCTTAACAGCGGACAGGGGAGATGGCTACACCTTC
CASSLTADRGDGYTF
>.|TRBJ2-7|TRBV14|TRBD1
TGTGCCAGCAGCCGTGGGACAGGGGAAACCTACGAGCAGTACTTC
CASSRGTGETYEQYF
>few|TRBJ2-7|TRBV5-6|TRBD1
TGTGCCAGCAGCTTGGCCCGCGGGACAGGGGTCTACGAGCAGTACTTC
CASSLARGTGVYEQYF
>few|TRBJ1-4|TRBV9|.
TGTGCCAGCAGCGTAGCTACCGGGGGAACCAATGAAAAACTGTTTTTT
CASSVATGGTNEKLFF
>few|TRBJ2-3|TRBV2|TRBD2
TGTGCCAGCAAGCCGGGACTAGCGGGGGGGCCGCTCCCCCCAGATACGCAGTATTTT
CASKPGLAGGPLPPDTQYF
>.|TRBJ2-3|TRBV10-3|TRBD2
TGTGCCGTCTCACTAGCGGGGGCCACAGATACGCAGTATTTT
CAVSLAGATDTQYF
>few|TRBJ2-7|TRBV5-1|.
TGCGCCAGCAGACAGGATCGGGAGCAGTACTTC
CASRQDREQYF
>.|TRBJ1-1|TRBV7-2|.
TGTGCCAGCAGCTTAGCACAGGGCGGCACTGAAGCTTTCTTT
CASSLAQGGTEAFF
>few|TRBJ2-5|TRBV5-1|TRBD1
TGCGCCAGCAGCCAGGGACAGCGCCAAGAGACCCAGTACTTC
CASSQGQRQETQYF
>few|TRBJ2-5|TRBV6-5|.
TGTGCCAGCAGTGACTCCGTGGAGACCCAGTACTTC
CASSDSVETQYF
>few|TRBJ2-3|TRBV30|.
TGTGCCTGGGTCACGGGGTCCACAGATACGCAGTATTTT
CAWVTGSTDTQYF
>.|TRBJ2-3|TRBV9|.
TGTGCCAGCAGCGGTGGGCAGGGGCGCACAGATACGCAGTATTTT
CASSGGQGRTDTQYF
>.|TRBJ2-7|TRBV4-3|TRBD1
TGCGCCAGCAGCCAAGAGCCTGGACAGGGGTACGAGCAGTACTTC
CASSQEPGQGYEQYF
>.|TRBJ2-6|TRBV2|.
TGTGCCAGGGAGACCTTAGTAGCTGGGGCCAACGTCCTGACTTTC
CARETLVAGANVLTF
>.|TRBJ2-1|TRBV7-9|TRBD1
TGTGCCAGCAGCTTCTGGAGGACAGGCCTTCGACGAGCAGTTGGGCATTTGTTCTTC
CASSFWRTGLRRAVGHLFF
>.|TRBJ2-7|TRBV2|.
TGTGCCAGCAGTGCAGCCGCAAAATCCTACGAGCAGTACTTC
CASSAAAKSYEQYF
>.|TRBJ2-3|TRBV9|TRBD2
TGTGCCAGCAGCGTAGACCTTCTAGCGGGGTACACAGATACGCAGTATTTT
CASSVDLLAGYTDTQYF
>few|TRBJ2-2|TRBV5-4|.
TGTGCCAGCAGCTTGGAATTGTACACCGGGGAGCTGTTTTTT
CASSLELYTGELFF
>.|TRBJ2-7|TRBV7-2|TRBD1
TGTGCCAGCAGCTTAGACAGGGGCATCGACGAGCAGTACTTC
CASSLDRGIDEQYF